Listed below are T cell receptor beta chains from one sample, sequenced in a study of technical replicates of blood from several donors. Assay: immunoSEQ multiplex PCR; the TCRdb copy retains only in-frame clones and omits some. The top ten hold over 0.2% of the sample, which has under 95,000 clones, 95% seen once. What was sequenced was T cells isolated from PBMCs. All receptors derive from a human donor in good health. The CDR3 runs from the conserved cysteine through the conserved F or W. The order of the fields is J gene, D gene, V gene, clone size, CDR3 DNA, CDR3 protein. A D gene is named only where the DNA matches it firmly. Rows give clone size only sometimes, using once, few, many, or a class for an expanded clone.

TRBJ2-5,TRBD2,TRBV5-5,.,TGTGCCAGCAGCTGGAGGACTAGCGGGGGGGAAGAGACCCAGTACTTC,CASSWRTSGGEETQYF
TRBJ1-1,TRBD1,TRBV2,.,TGTGCCAGTTACAGGGACAGCAACACTGAAGCTTTCTTT,CASYRDSNTEAFF
TRBJ1-1,.,TRBV7-9,.,TGTGCCAGCAGCTTAGGAGTCCAGAACACTGAAGCTTTCTTT,CASSLGVQNTEAFF
TRBJ2-1,.,TRBV6-1,.,TGTGCCAGCAGTGAACCAGGGTCGGCGACTGATGAGCAGTTCTTC,CASSEPGSATDEQFF
TRBJ1-4,.,TRBV6-5,.,TGTGCCAGCAGTAACCAGGGTATCCTGTCGGAAAAACTGTTTTTT,CASSNQGILSEKLFF
TRBJ2-7,TRBD1,TRBV10-3,.,TGTGCCATCAGACGACAGGGGGAAAACTACGAGCAGTACTTC,CAIRRQGENYEQYF
TRBJ1-2,TRBD1,TRBV19,.,TGTGCCAGTAGTATACAGGACAGGAAGACCCACACCTTC,CASSIQDRKTHTF
TRBJ1-1,TRBD1,TRBV30,.,TGTGCCTGGAGTATCCGGGACAGGGACACTGAAGCTTTCTTT,CAWSIRDRDTEAFF
TRBJ2-7,TRBD1,TRBV28,.,TGTGCCAGCAGTTTCCCGGGACAGGCAACCTACGAGCAGTACTTC,CASSFPGQATYEQYF
TRBJ2-2,.,TRBV10-3,.,TGTGCCATCAGCCCTTCGAACACCGGGGAGCTGTTTTTT,CAISPSNTGELFF
TRBJ2-3,.,TRBV5-1,.,TGCGCCAGCAGCCCCCAGCGTGGAGATACGCAGTATTTT,CASSPQRGDTQYF
TRBJ1-1,.,TRBV10-2,.,TGCGCCAGCAGTGAGTCCTACACTGAAGCTTTCTTT,CASSESYTEAFF
TRBJ2-1,TRBD2,TRBV7-9,.,TGTGCCAGCAGCCTCCCAGGACTAGCGGGGCACAATGAGCAGTTCTTC,CASSLPGLAGHNEQFF
TRBJ2-3,TRBD1,TRBV9,.,TGTGCCAGCAGCGTATGGACAGGGAAATCGACAGATACGCAGTATTTT,CASSVWTGKSTDTQYF
TRBJ2-3,.,TRBV5-1,.,TGCGCCAGCAGCCCCCGTGGCCGCACAGATACGCAGTATTTT,CASSPRGRTDTQYF
TRBJ1-5,TRBD1,TRBV6-1,.,TGTGCCAGTGGACAGGTTAGCAATCAGCCCCAGCATTTT,CASGQVSNQPQHF
TRBJ2-1,.,TRBV21-1,.,TGTGCCAGCAGCAAAGTTGACAGATGCGTTTATCTTACAATGACAGGCAATGAGCAGTTCTTC,CASSKVDRCVYLTMTGNEQFF
TRBJ1-2,.,TRBV5-5,once,.,CASSFGPGNHYGYTF
TRBJ2-1,.,TRBV19,.,TGTGCCAGTAGTATCAGGCAGGTGCTTGATGAGCAGTTCTTC,CASSIRQVLDEQFF
TRBJ2-1,.,TRBV9,once,TGTGCCAGCAGCGTAGGTCTCGGCGGGCATATCAATGAGCAGTTCTTC,CASSVGLGGHINEQFF
TRBJ2-5,TRBD2,TRBV4-1,.,TGCGCCAGCAGCCAGGGGGGGAACGGGCTTCCTGCAGAGACCCAGTACTTC,CASSQGGNGLPAETQYF
TRBJ1-2,TRBD1,TRBV6-5,.,TGTGCCAGCAGTACAGGGGTCGACTATGGCTACACCTTC,CASSTGVDYGYTF
TRBJ2-7,TRBD1,TRBV5-1,.,TGCGCCAGCAGTCCTACCTATACCGGGACAGGGACCTACGAGCAGTACTTC,CASSPTYTGTGTYEQYF